The sequence of this T cell receptor (beta chain) was determined in a study of glioma-infiltrating T cells. Points from the study as a whole: Gliomas, especially low-grade, showed above-expected tissue-blood divergence; non-neoplastic patients showed below.

Using RNA template, CDR3s of TCR alpha and beta were amplified with iRepertoire arm-PCR. One-step reverse transcription and amplification started from about 100-400 ng of tissue mRNA or PBMC total RNA. One entry per CDR3 protein results from TCRdb running MiXCR on the multiplex PCR reads. The sample includes some 85,000 distinct CDR3 sequences, around a quarter of them seen just once. The CDR3 totals 14 residues. V was cut by 4 bases and J by 2 bases, with 11 bases left in between. From germline, CDR1 is SGHTS and CDR2 YDEGEE. In regard to this clonotype: The antigen remains undetermined.

Input material: glioma tissue, nonneoplastic brain tissue, or PBMCs (not recorded which). This TCR was recovered from a human donor with low-grade glioma or glioblastoma, undergoing nonglioma brain surgery, or in good health (not recorded which). The chain recombines TRBV5-8 with TRBJ2-3; D gene unclear. The CDR3 spells CASSQRPDTDTQYF. The CDR3, as DNA: TGTGCCAGCAGCCAACGTCCGGACACAGATACGCAGTATTTT.